The clone carrying this T cell receptor beta chain has just a few counts. The data were obtained in a study of memory CD4+ T cells and cytomegalovirus serostatus. CDR3 length equals 13 residues. V lost 5 bases and J 1 base, leaving 8 bases between the germline ends. Germline-derived CDR1 and CDR2 are SEHNR and FQNEAQ (reference sequence). Method: immunoSEQ multiplex PCR; TCRdb's copy keeps in-frame clones and lacks some. The repertoire has about 58,000 clones, approximately 77% of them found once; the top ten carry about 0.48%. The sort gate was single viable CD3+CD4+CD8-CD45RO+ cells for memory CD4+ T cells.

The J gene is TRBJ1-1, the V gene TRBV7-9; D call uncertain. This clonotype was sampled from an adult in good health and CMV-seronegative. Some clones in this sample may be carry-over from other donors' samples. The sequenced sample was memory CD4+ T cells from blood. DNA for the CDR3: TGTGCCAGCAGCCTAGAATCGAACACTGAAGCTTTCTTT. It translates to CASSLESNTEAFF.